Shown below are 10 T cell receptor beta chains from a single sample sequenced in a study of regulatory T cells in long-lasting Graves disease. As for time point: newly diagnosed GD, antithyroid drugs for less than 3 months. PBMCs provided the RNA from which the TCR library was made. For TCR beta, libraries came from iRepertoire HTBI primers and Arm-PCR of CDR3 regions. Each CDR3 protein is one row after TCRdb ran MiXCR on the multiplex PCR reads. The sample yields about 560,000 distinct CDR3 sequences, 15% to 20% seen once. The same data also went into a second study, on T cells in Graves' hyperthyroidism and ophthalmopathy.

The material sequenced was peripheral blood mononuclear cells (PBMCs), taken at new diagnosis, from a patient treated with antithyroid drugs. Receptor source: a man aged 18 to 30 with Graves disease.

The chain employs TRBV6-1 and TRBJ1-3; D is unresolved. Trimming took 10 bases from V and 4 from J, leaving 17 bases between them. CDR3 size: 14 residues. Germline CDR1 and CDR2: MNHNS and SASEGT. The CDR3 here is CATKWEIGGNTIYF. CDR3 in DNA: TGTGCCACCAAATGGGAGATCGGCGGAAACACCATATATTTT.

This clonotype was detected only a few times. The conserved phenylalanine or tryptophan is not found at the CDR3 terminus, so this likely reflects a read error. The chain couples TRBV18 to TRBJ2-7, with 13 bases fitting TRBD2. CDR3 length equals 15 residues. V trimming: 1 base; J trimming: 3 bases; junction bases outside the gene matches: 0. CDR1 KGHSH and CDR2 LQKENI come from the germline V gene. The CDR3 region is CASSPRTSGSYEQYS. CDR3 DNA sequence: TGTGCCAGCTCACCACGGACTAGCGGGAGCTACGAGCAGTACTCC.

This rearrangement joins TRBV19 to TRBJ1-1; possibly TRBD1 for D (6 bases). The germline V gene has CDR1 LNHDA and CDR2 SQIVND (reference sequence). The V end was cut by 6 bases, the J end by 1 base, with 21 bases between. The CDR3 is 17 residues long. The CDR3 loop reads CASRALLGGAKNTEAFF. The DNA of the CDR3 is TGTGCCAGTAGAGCCCTCTTGGGGGGGGCGAAGAACACTGAAGCTTTCTTT. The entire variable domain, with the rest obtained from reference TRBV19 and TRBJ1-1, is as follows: DGGITQSPKYLFRKEGQNVTLSCEQNLNHDAMYWYRQDPGQGLRLIYYSQIVNDFQKGDIAEGYSVSREKKESFPLTVTSAQKNPTAFYLCASRALLGGAKNTEAFFGQGTRLTVV.

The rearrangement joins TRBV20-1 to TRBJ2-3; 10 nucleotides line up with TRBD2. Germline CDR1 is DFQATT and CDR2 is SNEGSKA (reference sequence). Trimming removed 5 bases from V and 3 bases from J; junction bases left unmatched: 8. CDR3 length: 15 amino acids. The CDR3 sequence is CSAHPGTSETDTQYF. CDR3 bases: TGCAGTGCTCATCCCGGGACTAGCGAGACAGATACGCAGTATTTT.

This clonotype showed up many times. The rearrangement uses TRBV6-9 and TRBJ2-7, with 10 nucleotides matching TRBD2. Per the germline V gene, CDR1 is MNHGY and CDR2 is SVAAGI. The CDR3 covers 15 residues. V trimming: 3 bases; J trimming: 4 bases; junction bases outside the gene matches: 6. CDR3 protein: CASSYSSGGKYEQYF. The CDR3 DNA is TGTGCCAGCAGTTACTCTAGCGGGGGAAAATACGAGCAGTACTTC.

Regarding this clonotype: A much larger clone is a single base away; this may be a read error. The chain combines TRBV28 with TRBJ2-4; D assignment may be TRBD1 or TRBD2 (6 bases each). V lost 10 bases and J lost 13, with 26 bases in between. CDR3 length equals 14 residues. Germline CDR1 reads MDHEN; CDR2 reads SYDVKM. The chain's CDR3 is CATNHPEQGREQYF. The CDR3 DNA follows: TGTGCCACCAACCACCCAGAACAGGGACGGGAGCAGTACTTC.

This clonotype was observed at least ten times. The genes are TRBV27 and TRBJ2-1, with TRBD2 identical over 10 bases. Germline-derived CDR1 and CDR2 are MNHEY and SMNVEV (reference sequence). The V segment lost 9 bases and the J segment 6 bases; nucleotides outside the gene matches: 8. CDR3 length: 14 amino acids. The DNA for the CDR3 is TGTGCCAGTTCAACAGCGGGAGGGGGCAATGAGCAGTTCTTC. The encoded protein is CASSTAGGGNEQFF.

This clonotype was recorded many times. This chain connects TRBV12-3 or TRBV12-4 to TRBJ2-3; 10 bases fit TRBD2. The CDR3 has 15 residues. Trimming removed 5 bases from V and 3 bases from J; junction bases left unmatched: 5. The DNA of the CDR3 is TGTGCCAGCAGTCAACAACTAGCGGGAACAGATACGCAGTATTTT. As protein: CASSQQLAGTDTQYF.

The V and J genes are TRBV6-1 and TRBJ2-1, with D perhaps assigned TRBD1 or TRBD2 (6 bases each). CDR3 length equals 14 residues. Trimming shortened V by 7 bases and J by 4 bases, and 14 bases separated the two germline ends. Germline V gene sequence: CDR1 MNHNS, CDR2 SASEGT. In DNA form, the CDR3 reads TGTGCCAGCACCAGAGGGGGAGGATACAATGAGCAGTTCTTC. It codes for CASTRGGGYNEQFF.

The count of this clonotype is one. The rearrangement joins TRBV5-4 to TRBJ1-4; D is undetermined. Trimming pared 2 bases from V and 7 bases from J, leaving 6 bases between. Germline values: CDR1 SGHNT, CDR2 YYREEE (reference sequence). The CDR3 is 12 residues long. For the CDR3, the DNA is TGTGCCAGCAGCTTCGACGGTGAAAAACTGTTTTTT. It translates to CASSFDGEKLFF.